The 12 T cell receptor beta chains below all came from one sample that was sequenced in a study of identical twins listed by TCRdb under 2016. Receptor amplification or capture employed 5' RACE. The sequencer listed for this sample is Illumina HiSeq 2000. Starting from the raw public reads, TCRdb applied fastp trimming at Q25, assembled clones with MiXCR and retained in-frame beta chains. Rows merge per CDR3 protein into single entries with the most common DNA and genes. This sample gives more than 1.5 million distinct CDR3 sequences in total; 25% to 35% of them show up just once. The ten largest clonotypes hold approximately 0.25% of the sample. The sample was cord blood. The receptors stem from a newborn girl in good health.

The chain links TRBV15 to TRBJ1-5; no firm D call. V shed 0 bases and J shed 0 bases, with 15 bases lying between them. The CDR3 runs 18 residues. CDR1 and CDR2 from the germline V gene are LNHNV and YYDKDF (reference sequence). The chain's CDR3 is CATSRDVREGYSNQPQHF. The CDR3 DNA is TGTGCCACCAGCAGAGATGTACGGGAAGGATATAGCAATCAGCCCCAGCATTTT.

The chain uses TRBV28 and TRBJ2-1; possible D gene TRBD2, 6 bases. CDR3 length: 15 amino acids. Germline V gives CDR1 MDHEN, CDR2 SYDVKM. Trimming removed 3 bases from V and 7 bases from J, with 16 bases in between. The CDR3 DNA is TGTGCCAGCAGTTTTGGGGGGAGCCGGCGGAATGAGCAGTTCTTC. It is translated as CASSFGGSRRNEQFF. The full variable domain, completed using reference TRBV28 and TRBJ2-1, is DVKVTQSSRYLVKRTGEKVFLECVQDMDHENMFWYRQDPGLGLRLIYFSYDVKMKEKGDIPEGYSVSREKKERFSLILESASTNQTSMYLCASSFGGSRRNEQFFGPGTRLTVL.

This clonotype was observed a few times. The CDR3: CAISDRGPEWETQYF. Here the CDR3 DNA reads TGTGCCATCAGTGATCGAGGACCAGAATGGGAGACCCAGTACTTC. The V and J genes are TRBV10-3 and TRBJ2-5; no firm D call. Looked up from germline, CDR1 is ENHRY and CDR2 is SYGVKD. The length of the CDR3 is 15 residues. Between the trimmed V and J ends, which lost 3 bases and 5 bases, there was a span of 16 bases.

The chain has TRBV5-1 and TRBJ2-1, with D possibly TRBD2 on 5 matching bases. With 2 bases removed from V and 8 bases from J, the gap between germline ends came to 11 bases. The CDR3 runs to 13 residues. Germline V gives CDR1 SGHRS, CDR2 YFSETQ. CDR3 coding DNA: TGCGCCAGCAGCTTAGGACTTTTCGATGAGCAGTTCTTC. Its translation is CASSLGLFDEQFF.

This clonotype has at least ten counts. The gene calls are TRBV20-1 and TRBJ2-3; weak D call: TRBD2 (6 bases). Germline values: CDR1 DFQATT, CDR2 SNEGSKA (reference sequence). The CDR3 loop spans 15 amino acids. Trimming removed 3 bases from V and 0 bases from J, with 13 bases in between. The CDR3 is CSARPLATSTDTQYF. The CDR3 DNA reads TGCAGTGCTAGGCCACTAGCAACTAGCACAGATACGCAGTATTTT.

This clonotype came up a few times. The rearrangement uses TRBV20-1 and TRBJ1-4, with D tentatively TRBD1 (6 bases). V gave up 4 bases and J gave up 6 bases, with 12 bases separating them. This CDR3 region has 13 residues. Germline V CDR1 and CDR2: DFQATT, SNEGSKA (reference sequence). CDR3 nucleotide sequence: TGCAGTGCTACAAGGGGGGGGCATGAAAAACTGTTTTTT. Its protein is CSATRGGHEKLFF.

The chain has TRBV10-3 and TRBJ2-7; a weak D match, TRBD2 (6 bases). Germline V gene sequence: CDR1 ENHRY, CDR2 SYGVKD. The CDR3 has 17 amino acids. Between the trimmed V and J ends, which lost 0 bases and 6 bases, there was a span of 21 bases. CDR3 sequence (DNA): TGTGCCATCAGTGAGTCGATTAGCTGGGACTGGGTCCTCGAGCAGTACTTC. Its translation: CAISESISWDWVLEQYF.

The chain links TRBV20-1 to TRBJ1-6, with D possibly matching TRBD1 (5 bases). Germline V gene sequence: CDR1 DFQATT, CDR2 SNEGSKA (reference sequence). The CDR3 covers 14 residues. Trimming left V 3 bases short and J 7 bases short, with 13 bases between. The CDR3 reads CSARRREGNSPLHF. CDR3 DNA sequence: TGCAGTGCTAGGCGACGTGAGGGGAATTCACCCCTCCACTTT.

This clonotype was detected many times. The chain couples TRBV29-1 to TRBJ1-1; D gene ambiguous. Trimming left V 7 bases short and J 5 bases short, with 11 bases between. The CDR3 has 11 amino acids. In germline, CDR1 is SQVTM, CDR2 ANQGSEA. CDR3 region: CSGVLGTEAFF. In DNA, the CDR3 is TGCAGCGGGGTCTTGGGGACTGAAGCTTTCTTT.

The CDR3 DNA reads TGCGCCAGCAGCTTAGCCCCCCCTCTAGCGGCTAGCACAGATACGCAGTATTTT. This sequence encodes CASSLAPPLAASTDTQYF. The V and J genes are TRBV5-1 and TRBJ2-3; TRBD2 matches 7 bases. Germline loops: CDR1 SGHRS, CDR2 YFSETQ. J was trimmed by 0 bases and V by 2 bases; bases with no gene match: 12. CDR3 length: 18 residues.

This clonotype was seen many times. CDR3 region: CASSPGRQGTDTQYF. The CDR3 DNA reads as TGTGCCAGCAGCCCCGGCCGACAGGGCACAGATACGCAGTATTTT. The chain combines TRBV12-3 or TRBV12-4 with TRBJ2-3, with D possibly TRBD1 on 6 matching bases. The CDR3 runs to 15 residues. V shed 6 bases and J shed 1 base, with 14 bases lying between them.

For this clonotype: A read error may account for a junction end that differs from germline. The chain is built from TRBV10-3 and TRBJ1-2; 9 nucleotides line up with TRBD1. Per the germline V gene, CDR1 is ENHRY and CDR2 is SYGVKD. The CDR3 runs 15 residues. This chain's CDR3 is CAISAPGQGDYGCTF. The CDR3 DNA sequence: TGTGCCATCAGTGCCCCGGGACAGGGTGACTATGGCTGCACCTTC.